This is a list of T cell receptor beta chains from one sample in a study of blood T cells in healthy people across ages. TCRdb used MiXCR to reprocess the 5' RACE reads, holding one entry per CDR3 protein. The sample contains hundreds of thousands of distinct CDR3 sequences, 32% of which appear only once. What was sequenced was blood. The receptor set was obtained from an elderly woman in good health. CDR3s include the opening cysteine and the closing phenylalanine or tryptophan. Each record gives: CDR3 protein, J gene, V gene.

cdr3_aa: CAWSIPRTYVETQYF; j_call: TRBJ2-5; v_call: TRBV30
cdr3_aa: CSASNRGHVSSYEQYF; j_call: TRBJ2-7; v_call: TRBV20-1
cdr3_aa: CASSLRTGGETEAFF; j_call: TRBJ1-1; v_call: TRBV7-2
cdr3_aa: CASSPRIAGTYNEQFF; j_call: TRBJ2-1; v_call: TRBV6-5
cdr3_aa: CSAILRGLKGYTF; j_call: TRBJ1-2; v_call: TRBV20-1
cdr3_aa: CASSLARSGRGSGELFF; j_call: TRBJ2-2; v_call: TRBV7-2
cdr3_aa: CASTLPGGGSYEQYF; j_call: TRBJ2-7; v_call: TRBV5-6
cdr3_aa: CASSMDRGPTEAFF; j_call: TRBJ1-1; v_call: TRBV4-1
cdr3_aa: CASGQGTYEQYF; j_call: TRBJ2-7; v_call: TRBV27
cdr3_aa: CASSFGGRDTQYF; j_call: TRBJ2-3; v_call: TRBV28
cdr3_aa: CSARDSGQGYGYTF; j_call: TRBJ1-2; v_call: TRBV20-1
cdr3_aa: CASSQGMGQPQHF; j_call: TRBJ1-5; v_call: TRBV3-1
cdr3_aa: CASSQDPGPTEAFF; j_call: TRBJ1-1; v_call: TRBV4-2
cdr3_aa: CASSLQGVRTDTEYF; j_call: TRBJ2-3; v_call: TRBV12-3/TRBV12-4
cdr3_aa: CVSSPLLSRPMEQYF; j_call: TRBJ2-7; v_call: TRBV6-1
cdr3_aa: CASSLGANSPLHF; j_call: TRBJ1-6; v_call: TRBV7-9
cdr3_aa: CAISPGQMNTEAFF; j_call: TRBJ1-1; v_call: TRBV10-3
cdr3_aa: CASSFLTDATQYF; j_call: TRBJ2-3; v_call: TRBV27
cdr3_aa: CASTNRQGWSDTQYF; j_call: TRBJ2-3; v_call: TRBV6-6
cdr3_aa: CATSLRSCTDTQYF; j_call: TRBJ2-3; v_call: TRBV15
cdr3_aa: CASSTGTSGGSEQFF; j_call: TRBJ2-1; v_call: TRBV6-2/TRBV6-3
cdr3_aa: CRAVSGTGRTETFF; j_call: TRBJ1-1; v_call: TRBV20-1
cdr3_aa: CSARDFRSTNEKLFF; j_call: TRBJ1-4; v_call: TRBV20-1
cdr3_aa: CASSEEGAVASEQYF; j_call: NA; v_call: TRBV6-1
cdr3_aa: CASSQMGMETQYF; j_call: TRBJ2-5; v_call: TRBV14
cdr3_aa: CASSRMGESYEQYF; j_call: TRBJ2-7; v_call: TRBV3-1
cdr3_aa: CAWRWKAGEAFF; j_call: TRBJ1-1; v_call: TRBV30
cdr3_aa: CASSQEGTGGGGYTF; j_call: TRBJ1-2; v_call: TRBV4-1
cdr3_aa: CSASGGRYEQYF; j_call: TRBJ2-7; v_call: TRBV20-1
cdr3_aa: CASSLDGLASDTQYF; j_call: TRBJ2-3; v_call: TRBV5-5
cdr3_aa: CASSLTSGGARDTQYF; j_call: TRBJ2-3; v_call: TRBV7-2